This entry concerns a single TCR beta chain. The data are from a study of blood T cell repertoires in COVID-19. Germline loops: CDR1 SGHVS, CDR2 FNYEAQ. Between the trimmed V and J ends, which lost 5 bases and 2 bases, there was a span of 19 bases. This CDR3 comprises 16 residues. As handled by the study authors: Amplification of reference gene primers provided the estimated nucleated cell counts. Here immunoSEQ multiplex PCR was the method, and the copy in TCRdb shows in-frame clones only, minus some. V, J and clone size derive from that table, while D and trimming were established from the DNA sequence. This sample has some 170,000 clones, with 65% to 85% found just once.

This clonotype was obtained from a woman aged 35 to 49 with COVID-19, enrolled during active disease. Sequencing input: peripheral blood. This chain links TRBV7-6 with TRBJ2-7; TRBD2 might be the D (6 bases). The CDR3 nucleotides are TGTGCCAGCAGCCCTACTAGCCCATTATCTACCTACGAGCAGTACTTC. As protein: CASSPTSPLSTYEQYF. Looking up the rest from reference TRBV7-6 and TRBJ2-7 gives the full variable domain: GAGVSQSPRYKVTKRGQDVALRCDPISGHVSLYWYRQALGQGPEFLTYFNYEAQQDKSGLPNDRFSAERPEGSISTLTIQRTEQRDSAMYRCASSPTSPLSTYEQYFGPGTRLTVT.